This TCR beta chain was identified in a study of blood T cell repertoires in COVID-19. Only in-frame clones appear in the TCRdb table, and some are missing; sequencing was by immunoSEQ multiplex PCR. The table lists roughly 250,000 clones, 81% of them singletons, with 2.5% to 3% in the top ten. This clone was observed a single time. The germline V and J ends were trimmed by 2 bases and 11 bases, with 12 bases remaining between them. This CDR3 spans 12 amino acids. Germline CDR1 LNHDA, CDR2 SQIVND (reference sequence). Sequencing was carried out using peripheral blood. The sequence came from a woman aged 60 to 75 with active or convalescent COVID-19. The chain carries TRBV19 and TRBJ1-1, with no clear D. CDR3 DNA sequence: TGTGCCAGTAGTATACCCTACGGGAGGGCTTTCTTT. It specifies CASSIPYGRAFF.